The 15 T cell receptor beta chains below were found in one sample sequenced in a study of cytomegalovirus exposure and HLA in healthy donors. Data came from immunoSEQ multiplex PCR; TCRdb stores just in-frame clones and leaves some out. In the table there are approximately 71,000 clones, about 90% of which are singletons. Sample: PBMCs. The receptor source for this set is a man aged 18 to 29 in good health and CMV-seronegative.

This chain joins TRBV30 and TRBJ1-3, with D possibly being TRBD1 (6 bases). The ends were cut back, 8 bases at V and 0 bases at J, with 14 bases in the middle. CDR1 GTSNPN and CDR2 SVGIG come from the germline V gene (reference sequence). The CDR3 covers 14 residues. The DNA of the CDR3 is TGTGCCCTCCGACAGGTTCGCTCTGGAAACACCATATATTTT. Translating it yields CALRQVRSGNTIYF.

The chain links TRBV19 to TRBJ1-1, with 9 bases that match TRBD1. The CDR3 covers 13 residues. Germline trimming cut 5 bases from V and 3 bases from J; bases unmatched to any gene: 1. Germline V CDR1 and CDR2: LNHDA, SQIVND (reference sequence). The CDR3 sequence is CASSGDRDTEAFF. The CDR3 DNA is TGTGCCAGTAGTGGGGACAGGGACACTGAAGCTTTCTTT.

V gene TRBV28 combines with J gene TRBJ2-7; the match to TRBD2 covers 11 bases. The CDR3 extends over 17 amino acids. Germline-derived CDR1 and CDR2 are MDHEN and SYDVKM. V lost 6 bases and J lost 2; bases outside the gene matches: 12. The CDR3 nucleotides are TGTGCCAGCAGGTCTCCGGGACTAGCGGAGGTACCCTACGAGCAGTACTTC. This gives the protein CASRSPGLAEVPYEQYF. Complete variable domain (other parts from reference TRBV28 and TRBJ2-7): DVKVTQSSRYLVKRTGEKVFLECVQDMDHENMFWYRQDPGLGLRLIYFSYDVKMKEKGDIPEGYSVSREKKERFSLILESASTNQTSMYLCASRSPGLAEVPYEQYFGPGTRLTVT.

V and J are TRBV7-9 and TRBJ2-1, with D unresolved. The CDR3 is 16 amino acids. The germline gives CDR1 SEHNR, CDR2 FQNEAQ (reference sequence). Trimming pared 1 base from V and 6 bases from J, leaving 16 bases between. As DNA, the CDR3 is TGTGCCAGCAGCTTAGTAGACTTTTTCCCTTCCAATGAGCAGTTCTTC. Amino acids: CASSLVDFFPSNEQFF.

The rearrangement joins TRBV6-5 to TRBJ2-7; 7 bases map to TRBD2. Germline V gene data show CDR1 as MNHEY and CDR2 as SVGAGI. The CDR3 length is 13 residues. J was trimmed by 7 bases and V by 7 bases; bases with no gene match: 10. The CDR3 spells CASTKTRRGEQYF. CDR3 nucleotide sequence: TGTGCCAGCACCAAAACCCGGCGGGGGGAGCAGTACTTC.

This chain joins TRBV2 and TRBJ2-3; 7 bases align to TRBD1. Germline CDR1 and CDR2: SNHLY and FYNNEI. With 6 bases clipped from V and 3 bases from J, the junction kept 9 bases outside the gene matches. The CDR3 is made up of 15 amino acids. CDR3 protein: CASRSDRVGTDTQYF. The DNA of the CDR3 is TGTGCCAGCAGGTCCGACAGGGTGGGGACAGATACGCAGTATTTT.

This clone was observed a single time. The V gene is TRBV5-4, the J gene TRBJ1-2, with D perhaps TRBD1 (5 bases). The V end lost 1 base, the J end lost 1 base, and 17 bases lay between the germline ends. The germline gives CDR1 SGHNT, CDR2 YYREEE (reference sequence). The CDR3 runs to 17 residues. The DNA for the CDR3 is TGTGCCAGCAGCTTGTTTTTTAACCCAGGGATTAACTATGGCTACACCTTC. Residues: CASSLFFNPGINYGYTF.

The V call is TRBV7-9, the J call TRBJ2-5, with D possibly TRBD2 on 6 matching bases. The CDR3 has 14 amino acids. In germline, CDR1 is SEHNR, CDR2 FQNEAQ (reference sequence). Trimming took off 2 bases at V and 5 bases at J, with 12 bases between the two ends. The CDR3 loop is CASSLNREVETQYF. The DNA for the CDR3 is TGTGCCAGCAGCTTAAATAGGGAGGTGGAGACCCAGTACTTC.

The rearrangement links TRBV19 to TRBJ1-3; D is perhaps TRBD1 (5 bases). V dropped 4 bases and J dropped 0 bases, with 13 bases sitting between them. Germline CDR1 reads LNHDA; CDR2 reads SQIVND (reference sequence). The CDR3 runs to 16 residues. CDR3 in DNA: TGTGCCAGTAGTAACCCAGCTGGGGCCTCTGGAAACACCATATATTTT. It yields the protein CASSNPAGASGNTIYF.

The J gene is TRBJ1-5, the V gene TRBV18; TRBD1 matches 9 bases. V lost 2 bases and J lost 4; bases outside the gene matches: 0. Germline loops: CDR1 KGHSH, CDR2 LQKENI. This CDR3 region has 14 residues. CDR3 loop: CASSPDRGNQPQHF. In DNA form, the CDR3 reads TGTGCCAGCTCACCAGACAGGGGGAATCAGCCCCAGCATTTT.

The chain has TRBV4-3 and TRBJ1-5, with TRBD1 identical over 9 bases. This CDR3 has 16 residues. J lost 7 bases, V lost 0 bases, and 7 bases had no gene match. The V gene's germline CDR1 is LGHNA and CDR2 YSLEER. The CDR3 is CASSQEAQGARQPQHF. Here the CDR3 DNA reads TGCGCCAGCAGCCAAGAAGCACAGGGGGCTAGACAGCCCCAGCATTTT.

The chain combines TRBV27 with TRBJ2-5; 11 bases fit TRBD2. Germline V lookup: CDR1 MNHEY, CDR2 SMNVEV (reference sequence). The CDR3 totals 14 residues. V trimming: 5 bases; J trimming: 4 bases; junction bases outside the gene matches: 3. The CDR3 reads CASSGGLAGETQYF. The CDR3 DNA reads TGTGCCAGCAGTGGCGGACTAGCGGGAGAGACCCAGTACTTC.

The CDR3 DNA is TGTGCCAGCAGCTTAGTAGTCGTTACCGGTGGGCAGAACACTGAAGCTTTCTTT. This sequence encodes CASSLVVVTGGQNTEAFF. The chain uses TRBV7-2 and TRBJ1-1; D remains unclear. V lost 1 base and J 1 base, leaving 19 bases between the germline ends. The CDR3 is 18 amino acids. Germline V gene data show CDR1 as SGHTA and CDR2 as FQGNSA. Supplemented by reference TRBV7-2 and TRBJ1-1, the full variable domain reads GAGVSQSPSNKVTEKGKDVELRCDPISGHTALYWYRQSLGQGLEFLIYFQGNSAPDKSGLPSDRFSAERTGGSVSTLTIQRTQQEDSAVYLCASSLVVVTGGQNTEAFFGQGTRLTVV.

This clone was recorded only once. The V call is TRBV5-1, the J call TRBJ2-7; 8 nucleotides align to TRBD1. The CDR3 is 14 amino acids. V gave up 2 bases and J gave up 4 bases; unmatched junction bases: 5. Germline CDR1 is SGHRS and CDR2 is YFSETQ. This CDR3 reads CASSFRTGNYEQYF. The CDR3 DNA reads as TGCGCCAGCAGCTTCAGGACAGGGAATTACGAGCAGTACTTC.

The chain employs TRBV29-1 and TRBJ2-1, with 10 nucleotides matching TRBD2. Germline CDR1 and CDR2: SQVTM and ANQGSEA. V was clipped by 3 bases and J by 6 bases; unmatched bases: 8. The CDR3 covers 15 residues. The DNA for the CDR3 is TGCAGCGTTGAGAGGGGACTAGCGCAGAGCAATGAGCAGTTCTTC. Encoded protein: CSVERGLAQSNEQFF.